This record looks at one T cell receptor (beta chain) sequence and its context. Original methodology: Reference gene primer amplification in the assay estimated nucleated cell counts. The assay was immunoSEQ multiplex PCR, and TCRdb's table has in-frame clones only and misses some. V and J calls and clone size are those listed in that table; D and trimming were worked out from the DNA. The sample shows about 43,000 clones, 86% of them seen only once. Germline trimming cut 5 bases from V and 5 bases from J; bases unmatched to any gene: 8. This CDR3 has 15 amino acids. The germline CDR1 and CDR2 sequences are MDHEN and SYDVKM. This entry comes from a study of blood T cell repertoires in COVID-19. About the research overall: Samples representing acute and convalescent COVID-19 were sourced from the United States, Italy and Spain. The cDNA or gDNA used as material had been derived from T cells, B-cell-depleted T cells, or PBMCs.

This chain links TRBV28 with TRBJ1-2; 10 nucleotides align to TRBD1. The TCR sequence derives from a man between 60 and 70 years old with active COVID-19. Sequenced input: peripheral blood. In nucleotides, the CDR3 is TGTGCCAGCAGTATTAGACAGGGGGCATTATATGGCTACACCTTC. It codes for CASSIRQGALYGYTF.